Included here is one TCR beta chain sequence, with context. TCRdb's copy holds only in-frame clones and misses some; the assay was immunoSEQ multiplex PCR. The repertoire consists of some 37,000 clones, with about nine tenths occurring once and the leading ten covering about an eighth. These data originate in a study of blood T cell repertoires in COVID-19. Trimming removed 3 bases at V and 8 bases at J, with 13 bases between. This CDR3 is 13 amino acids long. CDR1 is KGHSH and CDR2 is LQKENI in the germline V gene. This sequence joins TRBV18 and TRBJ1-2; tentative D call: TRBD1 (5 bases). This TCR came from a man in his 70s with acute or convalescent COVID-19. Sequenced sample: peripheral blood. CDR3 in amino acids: CASSPLTVEGYTF. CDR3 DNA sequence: TGTGCCAGCTCACCCCTGACAGTTGAGGGCTACACCTTC.